The 13 T cell receptor beta chains below come from one sample, sequenced in a study of shared T cell receptors in the human thymus. Sequencing used immunoSEQ multiplex PCR; TCRdb keeps in-frame clones, though not all of them. The sample lists about 660,000 clones, about 89% occurring once. The data also belong to a second study, concerning human thymus T cells.

The specimen sequenced was thymocytes. Every receptor here comes from a boy in the first two years of life with a congenital heart defect.

This clone appeared once. The chain carries TRBV15 and TRBJ1-5; TRBD1 aligns across 7 bases. Germline V lookup: CDR1 LNHNV, CDR2 YYDKDF (reference sequence). This CDR3 contains 16 residues. V shed 6 bases and J 0 bases; nucleotides not matched to a gene: 8. CDR3 residues: CATRTDRDVSNQPQHF. The CDR3, as DNA: TGTGCCACCAGAACCGACAGGGACGTTAGCAATCAGCCCCAGCATTTT.

The chain recombines TRBV5-1 with TRBJ1-2; D is perhaps TRBD1 (5 bases). CDR1 is SGHRS and CDR2 is YFSETQ in the germline V gene. The CDR3 has 17 residues. The ends were cut back, 2 bases at V and 2 bases at J, with 19 bases in the middle. CDR3 in amino acids: CASSLKPETGDNYGYTF. DNA of the CDR3: TGCGCCAGCAGCTTAAAGCCAGAAACAGGAGACAACTATGGCTACACCTTC. Variable domain in full (rest from reference TRBV5-1 and TRBJ1-2): KAGVTQTPRYLIKTRGQQVTLSCSPISGHRSVSWYQQTPGQGLQFLFEYFSETQRNKGNFPGRFSGRQFSNSRSEMNVSTLELGDSALYLCASSLKPETGDNYGYTFGSGTRLTVV.

The rearrangement joins TRBV6-4 to TRBJ2-5; possibly TRBD2 for D (5 bases). Germline V gives CDR1 MRHNA, CDR2 SNTAGT. The V gene lost 8 bases and the J gene lost 5 bases, with 15 bases spanning the gap. The CDR3 loop spans 13 amino acids. Here the CDR3 reads CASLNSGWETQYF. CDR3 sequence (DNA): TGTGCCAGCCTAAACTCGGGGTGGGAGACCCAGTACTTC.

The chain recombines TRBV14 with TRBJ1-2, with D possibly being TRBD1 (5 bases). There are 17 residues in the CDR3. The V gene's germline CDR1 is SGHDN and CDR2 FVKESK. V was trimmed by 0 bases and J by 4 bases, leaving 18 bases between them. Here the CDR3 reads CASSQEFVRVEAYGYTF. CDR3 bases: TGTGCCAGCAGCCAAGAATTTGTCAGGGTAGAGGCCTATGGCTACACCTTC.

The chain recombines TRBV4-1 with TRBJ2-4, with 13 bases lining up with TRBD2. This CDR3 comprises 21 residues. Germline V gives CDR1 MGHRA, CDR2 YSYEKL. Trimming removed 1 base from V and 0 bases from J; junction bases left unmatched: 12. The CDR3 protein is CASSQVGEGLAGDLAKNIQYF. CDR3 DNA sequence: TGCGCCAGCAGCCAAGTTGGGGAAGGACTAGCGGGGGACCTAGCCAAAAACATTCAGTACTTC.

The chain has TRBV28 and TRBJ2-2; TRBD1 aligns across 10 bases. The CDR3 extends over 16 amino acids. Germline trimming cut 5 bases from V and 1 base from J; bases unmatched to any gene: 4. The germline V gene encodes CDR1 MDHEN and CDR2 SYDVKM. The chain's CDR3 is CASSRGQGGNTGELFF. In nucleotides, the CDR3 is TGTGCCAGCAGTCGCGGACAGGGGGGGAACACCGGGGAGCTGTTTTTT.

In this sample, this clone turned up once. The chain couples TRBV9 to TRBJ1-1; D gene unclear. The CDR3 loop spans 14 amino acids. V lost 7 bases and J lost 5, with 18 bases in between. The V gene's germline CDR1 is SGDLS and CDR2 YYNGEE. The CDR3 nucleotides read TGTGCCAGCGGCTCCGGGTCCACCACTACTGAAGCTTTCTTT. Its protein product is CASGSGSTTTEAFF.

The chain has TRBV7-9 and TRBJ2-1; D is undetermined. The germline gives CDR1 SEHNR, CDR2 FQNEAQ (reference sequence). The V end lost 2 bases, the J end lost 8 bases, and 7 bases lay between the germline ends. This CDR3 comprises 12 residues. The DNA for the CDR3 is TGTGCCAGCAGCTTATCTATCCATGAGCAGTTCTTC. Translated, it gives CASSLSIHEQFF.

The chain links TRBV28 to TRBJ2-7; possible D gene TRBD2, 5 bases. Germline CDR1 MDHEN, CDR2 SYDVKM. Trimming took off 2 bases at V and 2 bases at J, with 13 bases between the two ends. The CDR3 sequence is 15 residues long. CDR3 sequence reads: CASSLIGGFAYEQYF. The CDR3 region has the DNA TGTGCCAGCAGTTTAATCGGCGGGTTCGCCTACGAGCAGTACTTC.

The chain joins TRBV29-1 to TRBJ1-2, with no clear D. The CDR3 is 11 residues long. V was trimmed by 4 bases and J by 8 bases, leaving 11 bases between them. CDR1 is SQVTM, CDR2 ANQGSEA, per germline. As DNA, the CDR3 is TGCAGCGTTGTGACGGGGTACGGCTACACCTTC. Protein product: CSVVTGYGYTF.

The chain's CDR3 is CASGLALHGSSYEQYF. CDR3 DNA sequence: TGTGCTAGTGGTTTGGCCCTCCATGGGAGCTCCTACGAGCAGTACTTC. The rearrangement joins TRBV12-5 to TRBJ2-7; D is possibly TRBD2 (5 bases). Germline loops: CDR1 LGHNT, CDR2 FRNRAP. This CDR3 spans 16 amino acids. Between the trimmed V and J ends, which lost 1 base and 0 bases, there was a span of 13 bases. Combining the CDR3 with reference TRBV12-5 and TRBJ2-7 gives the whole variable domain DARVTQTPRHKVTEMGQEVTMRCQPILGHNTVFWYRQTMMQGLELLAYFRNRAPLDDSGMPKDRFSAEMPDATLATLKIQPSEPRDSAVYFCASGLALHGSSYEQYFGPGTRLTVT.

The rearrangement links TRBV11-2 to TRBJ2-5, with 9 bases that match TRBD2. Germline assignment: CDR1 SGHAT and CDR2 FQNNGV. The CDR3 extends over 19 amino acids. The trim removed 1 base at V and 4 bases at J, leaving 16 bases unmatched. The DNA of the CDR3 is TGTGCCAGCAGCTTAGCCTATAGCGGGAGAGGGTTCTTTGGAGAGACCCAGTACTTC. Protein product: CASSLAYSGRGFFGETQYF.

V usage is TRBV29-1 and J usage is TRBJ2-5; 8 bases line up with TRBD1. Germline CDR1 and CDR2: SQVTM and ANQGSEA. The V gene end was trimmed by 2 bases and the J gene end by 1 base; junction bases not matched to a gene: 15. The CDR3 contains 18 residues. The CDR3 region is CSVERPGGHHNFQETQYF. DNA for the CDR3: TGCAGCGTTGAACGGCCAGGGGGCCATCACAACTTCCAAGAGACCCAGTACTTC.